The entry below describes one T cell receptor (beta chain). Through a sample-barcoded 5' primer and a J-beta primer mix, a second PCR was run for roughly 6 to 12 cycles. MiXCR was run by TCRdb on the 5' RACE reads, yielding one entry per CDR3 protein. Here the sample spans 750,000 to 850,000 distinct CDR3 sequences, just under 25% being singletons. The data were taken from a study of blood T cells in healthy people across ages. The CDR3 has 15 amino acids. Germline V gene lookup returns CDR1 SEHNR and CDR2 FQNEAQ (reference sequence). Trimming took off 3 bases at V and 6 bases at J, with 15 bases between the two ends. This same sample was also part of a study on T cells of mothers and their children.

The TCR was taken from a boy younger than 18 in good health. The sequenced sample was blood. The chain carries TRBV7-9 and TRBJ2-1; D may be TRBD1 or TRBD2 (5 bases each). CDR3: CASSFPEGNFNEQFF. The CDR3 nucleotides are TGTGCCAGCAGCTTCCCCGAGGGGAATTTCAATGAGCAGTTCTTC.